The 20 T cell receptor beta chains presented below share a single source sample, sequenced in a study of shared clonotypes between healthy human individuals. Sequencing was performed with immunoSEQ multiplex PCR; in TCRdb, only in-frame clones are kept and a portion is missing. The sample lists some 2,000,000 clones, roughly 95% occurring once. Material: naive CD4+ T cells sorted from blood. The subset here: CD45RA+ positively selected. These receptors all stem from a man aged 18 to 29 in good health.

The V and J genes are TRBV7-9 and TRBJ1-4, with a weak D call TRBD1 (5 bases). Germline V gene lookup returns CDR1 SEHNR and CDR2 FQNEAQ (reference sequence). Deletions cut 5 bases from V and 3 bases from J, with 13 bases between. The length of the CDR3 is 15 residues. The CDR3 reads CASSVDRLANEKLFF. CDR3 DNA sequence: TGTGCCAGCAGCGTCGACAGATTAGCTAATGAAAAACTGTTTTTT. The variable domain in full, completed from reference TRBV7-9 and TRBJ1-4, reads DTGVSQNPRHKITKRGQNVTFRCDPISEHNRLYWYRQTLGQGPEFLTYFQNEAQLEKSRLLSDRFSAERPKGSFSTLEIQRTEQGDSAMYLCASSVDRLANEKLFFGSGTQLSVL.

This clone was observed at least ten times. Other DNA sequences in this sample translate to the same CDR3. J is TRBJ1-6 and V is TRBV28; D gene ambiguous. The V and J ends lost 6 bases and 8 bases respectively, with 5 bases between them. Germline V gives CDR1 MDHEN, CDR2 SYDVKM. This CDR3 contains 11 residues. CDR3: CASSGDSPLHF. For the CDR3, the DNA is TGTGCCAGCAGCGGCGATTCACCCCTCCACTTT. The full variable domain, completed using reference TRBV28 and TRBJ1-6, is DVKVTQSSRYLVKRTGEKVFLECVQDMDHENMFWYRQDPGLGLRLIYFSYDVKMKEKGDIPEGYSVSREKKERFSLILESASTNQTSMYLCASSGDSPLHFGNGTRLTVT.

The chain recombines TRBV19 with TRBJ1-1, with D unresolved. Germline V gene sequence: CDR1 LNHDA, CDR2 SQIVND (reference sequence). This CDR3 contains 14 residues. V lost 6 bases and J lost 4, with 15 bases in between. CDR3: CASSLDLGGTEAFF. CDR3 DNA sequence: TGTGCCAGTAGCCTGGACCTTGGAGGCACTGAAGCTTTCTTT.

The V gene is TRBV15, the J gene TRBJ2-7; D might be TRBD1 (5 bases). This CDR3 contains 15 residues. The V end lost 0 bases, the J end lost 0 bases, and 9 bases lay between the germline ends. The germline CDR1 and CDR2 sequences are LNHNV and YYDKDF (reference sequence). Written as DNA, the CDR3 is TGTGCCACCAGCAGAGATCCAGGGATCTCCTACGAGCAGTACTTC. Translating it yields CATSRDPGISYEQYF.

Details on this clone: The identical CDR3 is also encoded by other nucleotide sequences in the sample. V is TRBV15 and J is TRBJ2-7; D may be TRBD1 (6 bases). CDR1 LNHNV and CDR2 YYDKDF come from the germline V gene (reference sequence). The CDR3 loop spans 15 amino acids. V dropped 0 bases and J dropped 0 bases, with 9 bases sitting between them. DNA for the CDR3: TGTGCCACCAGCAGAGAGATAGGGGGCTCCTACGAGCAGTACTTC. Its translation is CATSREIGGSYEQYF.

CDR3 region: CASSYVVGGTDTQYF. CDR3 sequence (DNA): TGTGCCAGCAGCTATGTAGTAGGGGGAACAGATACGCAGTATTTT. J is TRBJ2-3 and V is TRBV7-9; D is perhaps TRBD1 (6 bases). Between the trimmed V and J ends, which lost 4 bases and 3 bases, there was a span of 14 bases. The CDR3 is 15 amino acids. Germline V gives CDR1 SEHNR, CDR2 FQNEAQ (reference sequence).

The chain recombines TRBV30 with TRBJ1-6; TRBD1 matches 11 bases. The germline V gene has CDR1 GTSNPN and CDR2 SVGIG (reference sequence). The trim removed 1 base at V and 6 bases at J, leaving 5 bases unmatched. The CDR3 covers 16 residues. CDR3 nucleotides: TGTGCCTGGAGTGGCCCGGGACAGGGGGGTAATTCACCCCTCCACTTT. Protein sequence: CAWSGPGQGGNSPLHF.

The rearrangement uses TRBV4-1 and TRBJ1-5; no clear D. CDR1 is MGHRA and CDR2 is YSYEKL in the germline V gene. The CDR3 contains 14 residues. Between the trimmed V and J ends, which lost 2 bases and 6 bases, there was a span of 11 bases. This CDR3 is CASSQFLGIQPQHF. CDR3 DNA: TGCGCCAGCAGCCAATTTTTAGGGATTCAGCCCCAGCATTTT.

The J gene is TRBJ1-2, the V gene TRBV18, with D possibly being TRBD1 (5 bases). Trimming left V 2 bases short and J 0 bases short, with 10 bases between. The V gene's germline CDR1 is KGHSH and CDR2 LQKENI. The CDR3 runs 15 residues. CDR3 in amino acids: CASSPNTGANYGYTF. As DNA, the CDR3 is TGTGCCAGCTCACCAAATACAGGAGCTAACTATGGCTACACCTTC.

This clone was recorded once. The chain recombines TRBV28 with TRBJ2-3; possibly TRBD1 or TRBD2 for D (6 bases each). This CDR3 contains 13 residues. Germline V gene lookup returns CDR1 MDHEN and CDR2 SYDVKM. V lost 3 bases to trimming and J lost 6 bases, with 10 bases between them. DNA for the CDR3: TGTGCCAGCAGTTTTCAGGGGAGGGATACGCAGTATTTT. Translation: CASSFQGRDTQYF.

The chain employs TRBV28 and TRBJ1-5; D might be TRBD1 (5 bases). This CDR3 spans 15 amino acids. CDR1 and CDR2 (germline): MDHEN, SYDVKM. Trimming pared 4 bases from V and 6 bases from J, leaving 16 bases between. The CDR3 reads CASSYFRGGAQPQHF. The CDR3 DNA reads as TGTGCCAGCAGTTACTTCCGCGGGGGTGCTCAGCCCCAGCATTTT.

This clone was recorded once. This chain links TRBV6-1 with TRBJ2-7; the D is unclear. Germline CDR1 reads MNHNS; CDR2 reads SASEGT. V lost 8 bases, J lost 2 bases, and 13 bases lay in between. The CDR3 is made up of 13 amino acids. The CDR3 DNA sequence: TGTGCCAGCCGGGTTTCGACGGCCTACGAGCAGTACTTC. It encodes CASRVSTAYEQYF.

The V and J genes are TRBV11-1 and TRBJ2-5; possibly TRBD2 for D (5 bases). The CDR3 extends over 14 amino acids. Germline-derived CDR1 and CDR2 are SGHAT and FQDESV (reference sequence). Trimming took off 5 bases at V and 3 bases at J, with 13 bases between the two ends. CDR3 protein: CASSRNSGKETQYF. The CDR3, as DNA: TGTGCCAGCAGCCGAAATTCGGGGAAAGAGACCCAGTACTTC.

The chain couples TRBV2 to TRBJ1-4, with a possible D match to TRBD1 (6 bases). V shed 7 bases and J shed 8 bases, with 17 bases lying between them. CDR1 and CDR2 from the germline V gene are SNHLY and FYNNEI. This CDR3 has 14 amino acids. Here the CDR3 DNA reads TGTGCCAGCATCCTGGACAGTCATGGCGAAAAACTGTTTTTT. Its protein is CASILDSHGEKLFF.

V gene TRBV29-1 combines with J gene TRBJ1-2, with 7 bases lining up with TRBD1. The CDR3 runs to 12 residues. The germline gives CDR1 SQVTM, CDR2 ANQGSEA. With V trimmed by 7 bases and J by 4 bases, 6 bases remained unmatched. CDR3 region: CSAGTAAYGYTF. The DNA for the CDR3 is TGCAGCGCTGGGACAGCTGCCTATGGCTACACCTTC.

J is TRBJ2-7 and V is TRBV10-3; 9 bases align to TRBD2. The germline CDR1 and CDR2 sequences are ENHRY and SYGVKD. V gave up 0 bases and J gave up 1 base; unmatched junction bases: 4. The CDR3 is 16 amino acids. The chain's CDR3 is CAISESGGRGSYEQYF. As DNA, the CDR3 is TGTGCCATCAGTGAGTCGGGCGGGAGGGGGTCCTACGAGCAGTACTTC.

The rearrangement links TRBV6-6 to TRBJ2-2; 10 bases are shared with TRBD1. The V gene end was trimmed by 6 bases and the J gene end by 5 bases; junction bases not matched to a gene: 3. CDR3 size: 14 residues. Germline V gene lookup returns CDR1 MNHNY and CDR2 SVGAGI (reference sequence). The CDR3 sequence is CASRGQGRTGELFF. The CDR3, as DNA: TGTGCCAGCAGGGGACAGGGGCGGACCGGGGAGCTGTTTTTT.

CDR3 nucleotides: TGTGCCAGCAGTGAAGCGCTTCGGGCAGTCTATGGCTACACCTTC. It is translated as CASSEALRAVYGYTF. V usage is TRBV2 and J usage is TRBJ1-2, with D unclear. The CDR3 is made up of 15 amino acids. Trimming left V 0 bases short and J 4 bases short, with 12 bases between. Germline V gene sequence: CDR1 SNHLY, CDR2 FYNNEI.

This chain links TRBV6-9 with TRBJ2-7; D is ambiguous. The CDR3 has 15 amino acids. Looked up from germline, CDR1 is MNHGY and CDR2 is SVAAGI. Trimming removed 0 bases from V and 2 bases from J, with 11 bases in between. The CDR3 reads CASSYSWELTYEQYF. CDR3 in DNA: TGTGCCAGCAGTTATTCCTGGGAACTGACCTACGAGCAGTACTTC.

The chain employs TRBV6-5 and TRBJ1-1; 7 bases fit TRBD1. The germline V gene encodes CDR1 MNHEY and CDR2 SVGAGI. This CDR3 has 13 amino acids. V lost 6 bases to trimming and J lost 7 bases; unmatched junction nucleotides: 8. The CDR3 protein is CASRRAGTVEAFF. The CDR3 DNA follows: TGTGCCAGCAGGCGGGCAGGGACAGTTGAAGCTTTCTTT.